What follows is one T cell receptor (beta chain) and its context. These data come from a study of blood T cell repertoires in COVID-19. At the level of the study: Samples taken during acute and convalescent COVID-19 were collected in the United States, Italy and Spain. PBMCs, B-cell-depleted T cells, or T cells provided the cDNA or gDNA that made up the material.

TCRdb's table, derived via immunoSEQ multiplex PCR, lists solely in-frame clones and lacks some. The profile shows 100,000 to 150,000 clones, around 77% of them singletons. Sequenced input: peripheral blood. This sequence was found in a human donor in a cohort sampled during active COVID-19.

This chain's CDR3 is CASSYEGSDNSPLHF. CDR3 nucleotides: TGTGCCAGCAGTTATGAGGGTTCAGATAATTCACCCCTCCACTTT. V and J are TRBV6-5 and TRBJ1-6; D ambiguous. The CDR3 has 15 residues. V was clipped by 3 bases and J by 5 bases, with 11 bases between them. Germline V gene lookup returns CDR1 MNHEY and CDR2 SVGAGI.